This entry describes one T cell receptor (beta chain). This sample is part of a study of technical replicates of blood from several donors. This CDR3 comprises 16 residues. V lost 3 bases and J lost 1; bases outside the gene matches: 5. Looked up from germline, CDR1 is MNHEY and CDR2 is SMNVEV (reference sequence). Produced via immunoSEQ multiplex PCR; TCRdb's table is partial and in-frame only. Of roughly 82,000 clones in the sample, just over 90% are singletons; the top ten hold 0.25% to 0.35%. The rearrangement uses TRBV27 and TRBJ2-3, with TRBD2 matching over 9 bases. Sequencing was carried out using T cells isolated from PBMCs. This clonotype was sampled from a human donor in good health. CDR3 sequence (DNA): TGTGCCAGCAGTTTCGCGGGAGGGCTTGGCACAGATACGCAGTATTTT. Its protein product is CASSFAGGLGTDTQYF.